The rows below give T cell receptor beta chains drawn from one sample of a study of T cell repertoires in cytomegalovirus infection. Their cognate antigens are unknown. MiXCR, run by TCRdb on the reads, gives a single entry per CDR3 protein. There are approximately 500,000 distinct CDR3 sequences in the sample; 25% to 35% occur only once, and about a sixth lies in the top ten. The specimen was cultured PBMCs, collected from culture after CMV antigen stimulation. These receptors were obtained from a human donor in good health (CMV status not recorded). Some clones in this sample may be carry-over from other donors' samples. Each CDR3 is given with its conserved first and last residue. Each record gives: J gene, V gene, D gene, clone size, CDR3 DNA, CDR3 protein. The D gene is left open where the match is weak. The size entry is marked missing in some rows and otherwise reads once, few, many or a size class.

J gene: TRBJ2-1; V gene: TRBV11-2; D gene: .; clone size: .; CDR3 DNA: TGTGCCAGCAGCTTGCCAACGGCGAGTGAGCAGTTCTTC; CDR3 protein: CASSLPTASEQFF
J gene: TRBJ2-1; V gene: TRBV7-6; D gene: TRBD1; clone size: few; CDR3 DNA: TGTGCCAGCAGCTTAGTACAGGGGACCTACAATGAGCAGTTCTTC; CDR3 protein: CASSLVQGTYNEQFF
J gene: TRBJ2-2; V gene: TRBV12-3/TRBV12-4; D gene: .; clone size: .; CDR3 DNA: TGTGCCAGCGCGGTTAATACGAACACCGGGGAGCTGTTTTTT; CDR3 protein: CASAVNTNTGELFF
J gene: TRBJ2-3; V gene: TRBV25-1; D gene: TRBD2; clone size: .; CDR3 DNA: TGTGCCAGCAGTGAATATATTCTAGCGGGGGGCACAGATACGCAGTATTTT; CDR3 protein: CASSEYILAGGTDTQYF
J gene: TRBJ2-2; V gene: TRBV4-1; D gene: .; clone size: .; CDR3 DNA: TGCGCCAGCAGCCAAGATAAGGTAGCCGGGGAGCTGTTTTTT; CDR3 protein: CASSQDKVAGELFF
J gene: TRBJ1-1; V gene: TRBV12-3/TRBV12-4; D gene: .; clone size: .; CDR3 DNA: TGTGCCGGTAGAATACAGGAGAACACTGAAGCTTTCTTT; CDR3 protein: CAGRIQENTEAFF
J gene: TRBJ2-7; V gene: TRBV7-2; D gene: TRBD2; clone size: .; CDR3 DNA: TGTGCCAGCAGCTTACCTATCCGGGGACTAGCGGTAGAGTTCGCCTACAAGCAGTACTTC; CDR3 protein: CASSLPIRGLAVEFAYKQYF
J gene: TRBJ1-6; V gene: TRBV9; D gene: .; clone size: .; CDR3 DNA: TGTGCCAGCAGCGGAGGGTACAGGGCGAGGGATTCACCCCTCCACTTT; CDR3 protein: CASSGGYRARDSPLHF
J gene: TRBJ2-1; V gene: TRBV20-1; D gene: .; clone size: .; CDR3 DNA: TGCAGTGCCACGCACACCGAGAGCTCCTACAATGAGCAGTTCTTC; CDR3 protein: CSATHTESSYNEQFF
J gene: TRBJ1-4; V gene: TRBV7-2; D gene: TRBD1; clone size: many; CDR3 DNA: TGTGCCAGCAGCCAGCAGACAGGGAGGGGAGAAAAACTGTTTTTT; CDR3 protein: CASSQQTGRGEKLFF
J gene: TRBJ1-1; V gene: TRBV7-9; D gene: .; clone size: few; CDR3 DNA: TGTGCCAGCGGAAACCCGGCGGACGGTGAAGCTTTCTTT; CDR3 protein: CASGNPADGEAFF
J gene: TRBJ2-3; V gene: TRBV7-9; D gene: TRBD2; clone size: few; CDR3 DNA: TGTGCCAGCAATTCAGCGGGGAGCACAGATACGCAGTATTTT; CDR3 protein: CASNSAGSTDTQYF
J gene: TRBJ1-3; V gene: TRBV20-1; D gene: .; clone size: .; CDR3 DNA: TGCAGTGCCAAGCGACAGGCTCTCTCTGGAAACACCATATATTTT; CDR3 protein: CSAKRQALSGNTIYF
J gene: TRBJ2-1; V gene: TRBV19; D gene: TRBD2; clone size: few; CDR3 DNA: TGTGCCAGTAGGGGGGGGGAGAAGACCTACAATGAGCAGTTCTTC; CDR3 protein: CASRGGEKTYNEQFF
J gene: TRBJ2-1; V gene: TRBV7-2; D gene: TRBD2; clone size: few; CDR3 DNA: TGTGCCAGCAGCTTAGGGCTAGCGGGGCATGAGCAGTTCTTC; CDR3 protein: CASSLGLAGHEQFF
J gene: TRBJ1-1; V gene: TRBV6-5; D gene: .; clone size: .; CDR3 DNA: TGTGCCAGCAGTTACGGGGGGCTGGACACTGAAGCTTTCTTT; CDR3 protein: CASSYGGLDTEAFF
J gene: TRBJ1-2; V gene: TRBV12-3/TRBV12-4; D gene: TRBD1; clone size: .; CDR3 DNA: TGTGCCAGCAGCCCGGGCCTATTCCCGGGACAGGGGGCGGGAGGCTACACCTTC; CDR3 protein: CASSPGLFPGQGAGGYTF
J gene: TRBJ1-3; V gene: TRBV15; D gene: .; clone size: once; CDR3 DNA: TGTGCCACCAGCAGACAGGCTGCCTCTGGAAACACCATATATTTT; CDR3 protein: CATSRQAASGNTIYF
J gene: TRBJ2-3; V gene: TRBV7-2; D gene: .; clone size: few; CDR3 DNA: TGTGCCAGCAGCTTAGGGCTAGTCGCTAGCACAGATACGCAGTATTTT; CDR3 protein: CASSLGLVASTDTQYF
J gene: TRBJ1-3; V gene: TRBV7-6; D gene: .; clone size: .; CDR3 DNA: TGTGCCAGCAGCCAGGAGACAGGATACTCTGGAAACACCATATATTTT; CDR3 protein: CASSQETGYSGNTIYF
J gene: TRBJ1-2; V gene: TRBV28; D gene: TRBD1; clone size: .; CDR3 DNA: TGTGCCAGCAGGACAGGGTTTAACTATGGCTACACCTTC; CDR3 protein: CASRTGFNYGYTF
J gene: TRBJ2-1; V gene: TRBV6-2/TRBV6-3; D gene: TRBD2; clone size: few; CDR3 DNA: TGTGCCAGCAGGGGGATGGGCGGGAGCTCCTACAATGAGCAGTTCTTC; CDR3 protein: CASRGMGGSSYNEQFF
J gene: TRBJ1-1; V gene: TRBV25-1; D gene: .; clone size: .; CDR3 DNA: TGTGCCAGCAGTGACCGCGCCCGACATGAAGCTTTCTTT; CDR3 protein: CASSDRARHEAFF
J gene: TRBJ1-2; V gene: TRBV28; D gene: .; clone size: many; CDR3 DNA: TGTGCCAGCAGTTTACAGGGTTCGGTGCGGGGCTACACCTTC; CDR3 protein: CASSLQGSVRGYTF
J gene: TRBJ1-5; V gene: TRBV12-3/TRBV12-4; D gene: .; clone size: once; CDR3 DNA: TGTGCCAGCAGTTTAGGTTCCCATCAGCCCCAGCATTTT; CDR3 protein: CASSLGSHQPQHF